The present entry profiles one T cell receptor beta chain with its context. At the DNA level, this CDR3 is encoded by other sequences in the same sample as well. The record originates from a study of T cell changes during pregnancy in multiple sclerosis. The V end lost 0 bases, the J end lost 2 bases, and 7 bases lay between the germline ends. This CDR3 region has 14 residues. Germline V gene sequence: CDR1 PRHDT, CDR2 FYEKMQ (reference sequence). TCRdb's copy holds only in-frame clones and misses some; the assay was immunoSEQ multiplex PCR. In the table there are some 70,000 clones, roughly 92% of which are singletons.

Sequencing was performed on peripheral blood, taken after pregnancy. V gene TRBV13 combines with J gene TRBJ2-5, with a tentative D call TRBD2 (5 bases). The clonotype originates from a female donor in good health, enrolled as a control in a pregnancy study. The CDR3 reads CASSLGTRQETQYF. For the CDR3, the DNA is TGTGCCAGCAGCTTAGGAACTAGACAAGAGACCCAGTACTTC. The full variable domain, completed using reference TRBV13 and TRBJ2-5, is AAGVIQSPRHLIKEKRETATLKCYPIPRHDTVYWYQQGPGQDPQFLISFYEKMQSDKGSIPDRFSAQQFSDYHSELNMSSLELGDSALYFCASSLGTRQETQYFGPGTRLLVL.